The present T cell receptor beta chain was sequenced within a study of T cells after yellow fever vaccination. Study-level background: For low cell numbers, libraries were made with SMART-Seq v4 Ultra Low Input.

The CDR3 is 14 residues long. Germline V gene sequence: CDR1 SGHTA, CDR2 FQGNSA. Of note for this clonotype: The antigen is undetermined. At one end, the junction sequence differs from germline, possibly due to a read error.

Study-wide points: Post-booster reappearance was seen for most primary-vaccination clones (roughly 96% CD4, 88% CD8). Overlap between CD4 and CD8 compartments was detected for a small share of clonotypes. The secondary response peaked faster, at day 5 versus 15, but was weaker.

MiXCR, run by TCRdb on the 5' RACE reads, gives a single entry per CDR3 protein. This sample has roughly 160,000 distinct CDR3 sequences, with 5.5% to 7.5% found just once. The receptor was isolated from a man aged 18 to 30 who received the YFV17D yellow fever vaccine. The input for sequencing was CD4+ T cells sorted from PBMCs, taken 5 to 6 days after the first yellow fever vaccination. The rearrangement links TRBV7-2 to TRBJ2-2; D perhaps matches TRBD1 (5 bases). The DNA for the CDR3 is TGTGCCAGCAGCCCAGACAGAGACACCTGGGAGCTGTTTTTT. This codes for CASSPDRDTWELFF. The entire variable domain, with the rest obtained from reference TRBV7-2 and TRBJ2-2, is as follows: GAGVSQSPSNKVTEKGKDVELRCDPISGHTALYWYRQSLGQGLEFLIYFQGNSAPDKSGLPSDRFSAERTGGSVSTLTIQRTQQEDSAVYLCASSPDRDTWELFFGEGSRLTVL.